These 32 T cell receptor beta chains were sequenced from one sample in a study of tumor-infiltrating lymphocytes in oesophageal squamous cell carcinoma. Each CDR3 protein gets one entry after TCRdb re-called the PCR reads with MiXCR. The sample holds under 20,000 distinct CDR3 sequences, about two fifths seen once. Input material: blood. The source is a male donor with esophageal squamous cell carcinoma.

In its sample, this clonotype was seen many times. The genes are TRBV6-1 and TRBJ1-6; D not certain. This CDR3 spans 14 amino acids. V dropped 6 bases and J dropped 9 bases, with 15 bases sitting between them. CDR1 and CDR2 from the germline V gene are MNHNS and SASEGT. This CDR3 reads CASRLTDGPSPLHF. The CDR3 bases are TGTGCCAGCAGATTGACTGATGGTCCTTCACCCCTCCACTTT.

The rearrangement links TRBV7-8 to TRBJ1-4; tentatively, D is TRBD1 (6 bases). This CDR3 has 17 amino acids. V lost 5 bases and J 0 bases, leaving 16 bases between the germline ends. Looked up from germline, CDR1 is SGHVS and CDR2 is FQNEAQ. The CDR3: CASSPIRTVSTNEKLFF. CDR3 nucleotides: TGTGCCAGCAGCCCCATAAGGACAGTTTCAACTAATGAAAAACTGTTTTTT.

A remark on this clonotype: The CDR3 ends on some other residue instead of the conserved phenylalanine or tryptophan, so this is likely a read error. No DNA is shown, since the ends of the CDR3 on it are uncertain; the CDR3 is the one TCRdb lists. The chain joins TRBV7-8 to TRBJ2-6; TRBD1, the table's D call, was not compared with the DNA. The CDR3 length equals 19 residues, ends included. CDR1 SGHVS and CDR2 FQNEAQ come from the germline V gene. CDR3 amino acids: CASSSVRGGSRYNEQFFGA.

At least ten counts were recorded for this clonotype. The CDR3 here is CASSSGANSYEQYF. The CDR3 DNA follows: TGTGCCAGCAGCTCGGGCGCTAACTCCTACGAGCAGTACTTC. This chain joins TRBV5-4 and TRBJ2-7; unclear D gene. Per the germline V gene, CDR1 is SGHNT and CDR2 is YYREEE (reference sequence). This CDR3 has 14 amino acids. V was shortened by 3 bases and J by 0 bases, with 10 bases between the two germline ends.

CDR3 coding DNA: TGTGCCAGCAGCCAGGTTTGGAGCTCACGGTACAATGAGCAGTACTTC. Translation gives CASSQVWSSRYNEQYF. This chain connects TRBV7-2 to TRBJ2-3; D call uncertain. The DNA end is more similar to TRBJ2-7, so the J call may be wrong. Germline V gene data show CDR1 as SGHTA and CDR2 as FQGNSA. The CDR3 covers 16 residues.

The rearrangement joins TRBV7-2 to TRBJ2-1; 8 bases align to TRBD1. Judging by the DNA end, TRBJ2-5 fits better; the J call may be wrong. The CDR3 has 15 residues. Germline V CDR1 and CDR2: SGHTA, FQGNSA. The DNA for the CDR3 is TGTGCCAGCAGCTTAGGGACAGGGAGCCAAGAGACCCAGTACTTC. Its translation is CASSLGTGSQETQYF.

The V and J genes are TRBV7-2 and TRBJ2-5; D tentatively reads TRBD1 or TRBD2 (7 bases each). The CDR3 spans 13 residues. With 2 bases removed from V and 9 bases from J, the gap between germline ends came to 13 bases. Per the germline V gene, CDR1 is SGHTA and CDR2 is FQGNSA. The CDR3 sequence is CASSLQGGQPQYF. CDR3 in DNA: TGTGCCAGCAGCTTACAGGGGGGGCAGCCCCAGTACTTC.

This clonotype was observed at least ten times. The V gene is TRBV6-1, the J gene TRBJ1-5; 11 bases line up with TRBD1. CDR3 length: 14 residues. CDR1 and CDR2 from the germline V gene are MNHNS and SASEGT. V shed 5 bases and J 5 bases; nucleotides not matched to a gene: 2. CDR3 nucleotides: TGTGCCAGCAGTCGGACAGGGGGCCATCAGCCCCAGCATTTT. Its protein product is CASSRTGGHQPQHF.

This clonotype was counted many times. A read error may explain this, as a much larger clone is one base away. The V and J genes are TRBV6-1 and TRBJ2-5; 7 bases line up with TRBD2. The CDR3 has 16 residues. Germline-derived CDR1 and CDR2 are MNHNS and SASEGT. J was trimmed by 11 bases and V by 5 bases; bases with no gene match: 20. CDR3 loop: CASSQRRTGGDNEQYF. As DNA, the CDR3 is TGTGCCAGCAGTCAAAGGAGGACGGGAGGAGACAATGAGCAGTACTTC.

The rearrangement joins TRBV10-3 to TRBJ2-1; D may be TRBD2 (5 bases). With the DNA end fitting TRBJ2-7 better, the J assignment may be wrong. The germline V gene has CDR1 ENHRY and CDR2 SYGVKD. The CDR3 is made up of 14 amino acids. The CDR3 sequence is CAISASQREYEQYF. In DNA, the CDR3 is TGTGCCATCAGTGCTTCCCAGAGGGAGTACGAGCAGTACTTC.

In this sample, this clonotype turned up many times. J is TRBJ1-2 and V is TRBV27, with TRBD1 identical over 8 bases. Germline CDR1 MNHEY, CDR2 SMNVEV (reference sequence). The CDR3 has 13 residues. The J segment lost 8 bases and the V segment lost 3 bases, leaving 5 bases of the junction unmatched. As DNA, the CDR3 is TGTGCCAGCAGTTTTCCAGGGGGCAGAGGCTACACCTTC. This translates into CASSFPGGRGYTF.

Judged by abundance, this clonotype is medium-sized. The limits of the CDR3 on the DNA are not certain, so only TCRdb's listed CDR3 is given. This chain's CDR3 is CISVPEASDRVSPDGELFF. The J gene is TRBJ2-2, the V gene TRBV7-5; TRBD1, as called in the table, went unchecked against the DNA. TRBV7-5 is reported as a pseudogene. The CDR3 length is 19 residues, termini included.

J is TRBJ2-4 and V is TRBV7-9; D is perhaps TRBD2 (6 bases). The J call may be wrong; the DNA end is better matched by TRBJ2-5. Germline V gene data show CDR1 as SEHNR and CDR2 as FQNEAQ (reference sequence). CDR3 length: 15 residues. The CDR3 DNA reads TGTGCCAGCAGCTTCTACCGGGACTTCCAAGAGACCCAGTACTTC. Translation gives CASSFYRDFQETQYF.

A remark on this clonotype: This could be a read error, since a much larger clone is one nucleotide away. V usage is TRBV5-6 and J usage is TRBJ2-5; maybe TRBD1 (6 bases). V lost 0 bases and J 11 bases, leaving 17 bases between the germline ends. CDR3 length: 14 residues. From germline, CDR1 is SGHDT and CDR2 YYEEEE. The CDR3 DNA follows: TGTGCCAGCAGCTTGGGACAGGCCTACAATGAGCAGTACTTC. As protein: CASSLGQAYNEQYF.

Details on this clonotype: The conserved phenylalanine or tryptophan normally closing the CDR3 is absent here, so this likely arose from a read error. Because the CDR3's place on the DNA is in doubt, the DNA is left out and the CDR3 is given as listed by TCRdb. This chain uses TRBV2 with TRBJ2-6; no check of the table's D call, TRBD2, against the DNA was made. The germline CDR1 and CDR2 sequences are SNHLY and FYNNEI. The CDR3 numbers 8 amino acids, ends counted. The chain's CDR3 is CASSGTSG.

The V and J genes are TRBV7-3 and TRBJ2-3; 7 bases match TRBD2. This CDR3 is 14 amino acids long. Trimming took 3 bases from V and 4 from J; bases not matched to a gene: 4. Germline CDR1 is SGHTA and CDR2 is FQGTGA. The CDR3 region has the DNA TGTGCCAGCAGCTTGGGACTATCCGCAGATACGCAGTATTTT. Translation: CASSLGLSADTQYF.

The chain has TRBV6-1 and TRBJ2-5, with 10 nucleotides matching TRBD2. Losses at the gene ends were 1 base for V and 0 bases for J; bases not matched to a gene: 5. This CDR3 is 17 amino acids long. The germline V gene has CDR1 MNHNS and CDR2 SASEGT. The CDR3 spells CASSEVLAGSYQETQYF. Here the CDR3 DNA reads TGTGCCAGCAGTGAAGTACTAGCGGGAAGCTACCAAGAGACCCAGTACTTC.

This clonotype was recorded at least ten times. V is TRBV6-1 and J is TRBJ2-7; D may be TRBD2 (5 bases). This CDR3 has 13 residues. Germline V lookup: CDR1 MNHNS, CDR2 SASEGT. Trimming removed 6 bases at V and 7 bases at J, with 16 bases between. The CDR3 is CASRYGSTGEQYF. CDR3 sequence (DNA): TGTGCCAGCAGGTATGGCTCGACGGGAGAGCAGTACTTC.

This clonotype has a count of ten or more. This may stem from a read error, because a much larger clone lies one nucleotide away. The chain is built from TRBV6-6 and TRBJ2-7, with TRBD1 matching 7 bases. CDR1 and CDR2 from the germline V gene are MNHNY and SVGAGI (reference sequence). V shed 2 bases, J shed 7 bases, and the junction held 8 bases outside the gene matches. This CDR3 is 14 amino acids long. CDR3 in amino acids: CASSYAYRGDEQYF. Here the CDR3 DNA reads TGTGCCAGCAGTTACGCGTACAGGGGCGATGAGCAGTACTTC.

The chain recombines TRBV7-3 with TRBJ2-6; 9 bases align to TRBD1. The tail of the sequence fits TRBJ2-5 better, so the J call may be wrong. The germline V gene has CDR1 SGHTA and CDR2 FQGTGA. The CDR3 extends over 14 amino acids. The CDR3 DNA reads as TGTGCCAGCAGTCAAGGACAGGGGAGGCAGACCCAGTACTTC. Its protein is CASSQGQGRQTQYF.

In its sample, this clonotype was seen many times. This chain joins TRBV4-1 and TRBJ1-1; the D is unclear. Trimming left V 2 bases short and J 0 bases short, with 7 bases between. CDR3 length equals 14 residues. CDR1 MGHRA and CDR2 YSYEKL come from the germline V gene. For the CDR3, the DNA is TGCGCCAGCAGCCAAATTTCCGTGAACACTGAAGCTTTCTTT. This gives the protein CASSQISVNTEAFF.

Notes on this clonotype: The junction departs from the called germline gene at one end, perhaps through a read error. This rearrangement joins TRBV20-1 to TRBJ2-1; a weak D match, TRBD2 (6 bases). The CDR3 length is 17 residues. The germline CDR1 and CDR2 sequences are DFQATT and SNEGSKA (reference sequence). CDR3 bases: TGCAGTGCTAGAGATCTCGAGGGAGGTCTCTATAATTCACCCCTCCACTTC. Its translation: CSARDLEGGLYNSPLHF.

This clonotype was counted at least ten times. The gene calls are TRBV6-1 and TRBJ2-7; D may match TRBD1 or TRBD2 (6 bases each). V lost 5 bases and J lost 5, with 19 bases in between. The CDR3 totals 15 residues. Germline V gives CDR1 MNHNS, CDR2 SASEGT. CDR3 nucleotide sequence: TGTGCCAGCAGTCGTCCGGGGGCATTTGGAGACGAGCAGTACTTC. It translates to CASSRPGAFGDEQYF.

By share, this clonotype ranks as medium-sized. The V gene is TRBV7-3, the J gene TRBJ2-7; 8 nucleotides line up with TRBD1. Trimming cost V 4 bases and J 1 base; bases outside gene matches: 3. The CDR3 covers 14 residues. Germline loops: CDR1 SGHTA, CDR2 FQGTGA. The CDR3 region has the DNA TGTGCCAGCAGCTCCGGACAGGGATCCTACGAGCAGTACTTC. This encodes CASSSGQGSYEQYF.

The sample holds many counts of this clonotype. This chain uses TRBV27 with TRBJ2-5; D may be TRBD1 (5 bases). This CDR3 contains 12 residues. Germline values: CDR1 MNHEY, CDR2 SMNVEV (reference sequence). V dropped 2 bases and J dropped 5 bases, with 6 bases sitting between them. CDR3 residues: CASSLGAETQYF. The CDR3 DNA follows: TGTGCCAGCAGTTTAGGGGCGGAGACCCAGTACTTC.

The chain is built from TRBV7-2 and TRBJ2-1, with unresolved D. The J call could be wrong; TRBJ2-7 is a better fit for the DNA end. CDR1 is SGHTA and CDR2 is FQGNSA in the germline V gene. The CDR3 covers 13 residues. The CDR3 reads CASSLGALGEQYF. The CDR3 region has the DNA TGTGCCAGCAGCTTAGGTGCCCTTGGAGAGCAGTACTTC.

The V and J genes are TRBV7-2 and TRBJ2-5; D is uncertain. Germline values: CDR1 SGHTA, CDR2 FQGNSA. The CDR3 sequence is 14 residues long. V dropped 0 bases and J dropped 9 bases, with 14 bases sitting between them. The CDR3 loop is CASSLAYATRSQYF. The CDR3 coding sequence is TGTGCCAGCAGCTTAGCGTATGCTACGAGGTCCCAGTACTTC.

The CDR3 reads CASSLGAGEGYNEQFF. CDR3 coding DNA: TGTGCCAGCAGCTTAGGGGCGGGAGAAGGCTACAATGAGCAGTTCTTC. This chain uses TRBV7-7 with TRBJ2-1, with 7 bases lining up with TRBD2. The CDR3 is made up of 16 amino acids. Germline V gene data show CDR1 as SSHAT and CDR2 as FNYEAQ (reference sequence). V shed 1 base, J shed 3 bases, and the junction held 6 bases outside the gene matches.

With respect to this clonotype: This could be a read error, since a much larger clone is one nucleotide away. The chain has TRBV2 and TRBJ1-1; 10 nucleotides match TRBD1. The better agreement between TRBJ2-1 and the DNA end casts doubt on the J call. The germline V gene has CDR1 SNHLY and CDR2 FYNNEI. This CDR3 is 13 amino acids long. The CDR3 nucleotides read TGTGCCAGCAGTGGGGACAGGGGCTACGAGCAGTTCTTC. Translation gives CASSGDRGYEQFF.

A remark on this clonotype: No conserved phenylalanine or tryptophan is present at the end of the CDR3, so a read error is the likely explanation. This rearrangement joins TRBV13 to TRBJ2-1; maybe TRBD2 (5 bases). The CDR3 has 13 amino acids. CDR1 and CDR2 (germline): PRHDT, FYEKMQ (reference sequence). Trimming left V 5 bases short and J 5 bases short, with 10 bases between. The CDR3 DNA sequence: TGTGCCAGCAGCCTAGCCTCGGACAATGAGCAGTTCTTG. It yields the protein CASSLASDNEQFL.

Notes on this clonotype: No conserved phenylalanine or tryptophan ends this CDR3, so it is likely a read error. The DNA is omitted, as the CDR3 cannot be located on it reliably, and the CDR3 follows TCRdb's listing. This chain links TRBV7-2 with TRBJ2-1; no DNA check was done on the table's D call, TRBD2. The length of the CDR3 is 14 amino acids, counting both ends. CDR1 and CDR2 from the germline V gene are SGHTA and FQGNSA. The CDR3 is CASSLLGDGYTFGS.

This clonotype was observed a few times. The rearrangement uses TRBV2 and TRBJ1-5; D is undetermined. The CDR3 extends over 14 amino acids. Between the trimmed V and J ends, which lost 6 bases and 6 bases, there was a span of 15 bases. From germline, CDR1 is SNHLY and CDR2 FYNNEI. CDR3 coding DNA: TGTGCCAGCAGAACCGACGGGCCAGGTCAGCCCCAGCATTTT. Residues: CASRTDGPGQPQHF.